This TCR beta chain came from a study of T cells of healthy individuals. CDR3 length equals 13 residues. Trimming stripped 6 bases from V and 2 bases from J, with 11 bases between. Germline V gene data show CDR1 as DFQATT and CDR2 as SNEGSKA (reference sequence). One entry per CDR3 protein, called by TCRdb with MiXCR from the 5' RACE reads. The sample shows approximately 89,000 distinct CDR3 sequences, approximately 5.4% of them seen only once. The gene calls are TRBV20-1 and TRBJ1-5; D not certain. The TCR originated in a female donor in good health. The CDR3 is CSALSGGNQPQHF. The CDR3 coding sequence is TGCAGTGCCCTATCTGGAGGCAATCAGCCCCAGCATTTT.